Following are 30 T cell receptor beta chains from one sample sequenced in a study of blood T cell repertoires in COVID-19 (TCRdb year 2020). Receptor amplification or capture employed the immunoSEQ multiplex PCR assay. TCRdb retrieved this table from immuneACCESS and kept in-frame rearrangements only. Not all clones are present; in checked studies, unresolved V genes account for under half, and no reason is known for the remainder. Here the sample has a few hundred thousand clones; 85% to 90% occur a single time. The ten biggest clones cover under 3.5% of the sample. Sequenced: peripheral blood. The receptors were gathered from a woman under 40 with COVID-19, enrolled during active disease.

The table lists this clone with a few counts. J is TRBJ2-5 and V is TRBV24-1, with 7 nucleotides matching TRBD1. The CDR3 covers 15 residues. Germline V gene data show CDR1 as KGHDR and CDR2 as SFDVKD. V trimming: 2 bases; J trimming: 4 bases; junction bases outside the gene matches: 6. The CDR3 is CATSDSTGERETQYF. The CDR3 DNA sequence: TGTGCCACCAGTGATTCCACAGGGGAGAGAGAGACCCAGTACTTC.

The gene calls are TRBV5-8 and TRBJ2-7, with a possible D match to TRBD2 (6 bases). The CDR3 sequence is 15 residues long. In germline, CDR1 is SGHTS, CDR2 YDEGEE. Trimming pared 2 bases from V and 0 bases from J, leaving 12 bases between. The CDR3 sequence: CASSFWREDSYEQYF. The CDR3 DNA reads as TGTGCCAGCAGCTTTTGGAGGGAGGACTCCTACGAGCAGTACTTC.

This rearrangement joins TRBV7-9 to TRBJ2-6, with 7 positions matching TRBD1. The CDR3 spans 16 residues. V gave up 5 bases and J gave up 4 bases; unmatched junction bases: 8. Germline CDR1 is SEHNR and CDR2 is FQNEAQ (reference sequence). CDR3 residues: CASSGQELSGANVLTF. CDR3 DNA: TGTGCCAGCAGCGGACAGGAGCTCTCAGGGGCCAACGTCCTGACTTTC.

V and J are TRBV10-1 and TRBJ1-3, with 10 bases fitting TRBD1. This CDR3 spans 16 amino acids. The junction had 3 bases not matched to a gene; V was cut back by 4 bases and J by 0 bases. Per the germline V gene, CDR1 is WNHNN and CDR2 is SYGVQD (reference sequence). The CDR3: CASSAGTGDSGNTIYF. The CDR3 DNA follows: TGCGCCAGCAGTGCCGGGACAGGGGACTCTGGAAACACCATATATTTT.

V usage is TRBV6-1 and J usage is TRBJ1-4, with no clear D. V was clipped by 0 bases and J by 4 bases, with 15 bases between them. This CDR3 comprises 17 residues. Per germline, CDR1 MNHNS and CDR2 SASEGT. The CDR3: CASSEARGQWSNEKLFF. DNA of the CDR3: TGTGCCAGCAGTGAAGCGCGAGGGCAATGGAGTAATGAAAAACTGTTTTTT.

In this sample, this clone turned up once. This rearrangement joins TRBV28 to TRBJ2-2; 11 bases line up with TRBD2. This CDR3 comprises 14 residues. In germline, CDR1 is MDHEN, CDR2 SYDVKM. V shed 9 bases and J 6 bases; nucleotides not matched to a gene: 6. CDR3 loop: CASSLAGGAGELFF. The CDR3 DNA follows: TGTGCCAGTTCTCTAGCGGGAGGTGCCGGGGAGCTGTTTTTT.

The chain employs TRBV29-1 and TRBJ2-1; TRBD2 matches at 10 bases. From germline, CDR1 is SQVTM and CDR2 ANQGSEA. The trim removed 7 bases at V and 7 bases at J, leaving 16 bases unmatched. The CDR3 length is 16 residues. The CDR3 DNA reads TGCAGCGCGCCTCTAGCGGGAGAGCCTCCTGGGAATGAGCAGTTCTTC. Protein sequence: CSAPLAGEPPGNEQFF.

CDR3 nucleotides: TGCGCCAGCAGCTTGGCCCCAACTAGCGGGAATGAGCAGTTCTTC. Residues: CASSLAPTSGNEQFF. The chain has TRBV5-1 and TRBJ2-1, with 9 positions matching TRBD2. V lost 0 bases and J lost 7; bases outside the gene matches: 5. CDR1 SGHRS and CDR2 YFSETQ come from the germline V gene. The CDR3 has 15 amino acids.

The rearrangement uses TRBV27 and TRBJ2-1; no reliable D call. CDR1 MNHEY and CDR2 SMNVEV come from the germline V gene (reference sequence). The CDR3 runs 14 residues. V lost 6 bases, J lost 6 bases, and 15 bases lay in between. Here the CDR3 reads CASSSPLLGNEQFF. CDR3 DNA sequence: TGTGCCAGCAGCTCCCCCCTCCTAGGCAATGAGCAGTTCTTC.

J is TRBJ2-7 and V is TRBV5-8; 8 bases fit TRBD1. The CDR3 has 14 amino acids. Germline loops: CDR1 SGHTS, CDR2 YDEGEE. The junction had 7 bases not matched to a gene; V was cut back by 4 bases and J by 4 bases. CDR3 sequence reads: CASSRGQVIYEQYF. For the CDR3, the DNA is TGTGCCAGCAGCCGGGGACAGGTAATTTACGAGCAGTACTTC.

The V call is TRBV28, the J call TRBJ1-2, with a tentative D call TRBD1 (5 bases). The germline V and J ends were trimmed by 7 bases and 5 bases, with 8 bases remaining between them. CDR1 is MDHEN, CDR2 SYDVKM, per germline. The CDR3 spans 11 residues. Written as DNA, the CDR3 is TGTGCCAGCACCGCAGGGTATGGCTACACCTTC. Encoded protein: CASTAGYGYTF.

The chain uses TRBV5-1 and TRBJ1-2, with TRBD1 as a possible D gene (6 bases). Per the germline V gene, CDR1 is SGHRS and CDR2 is YFSETQ. This CDR3 is built from 16 residues. V was clipped by 4 bases and J by 2 bases, with 18 bases between them. CDR3 amino acids: CASSQQPTGTNYGYTF. Written as DNA, the CDR3 is TGCGCCAGCAGCCAACAACCGACAGGAACAAACTATGGCTACACCTTC.

The CDR3 sequence is CASRETRTGLDTQYF. The CDR3 coding sequence is TGTGCCAGCAGGGAGACTAGGACAGGGCTAGATACGCAGTATTTT. The chain is built from TRBV25-1 and TRBJ2-3; 8 bases line up with TRBD1. The germline V gene encodes CDR1 MGHDK and CDR2 SYGVNS. V dropped 6 bases and J dropped 5; count of bases not matched to a gene: 10. The CDR3 length is 15 residues.

The chain combines TRBV19 with TRBJ1-2; no definite D call. This CDR3 comprises 13 residues. Germline-derived CDR1 and CDR2 are LNHDA and SQIVND (reference sequence). V was cut by 5 bases and J by 1 base, with 8 bases left in between. DNA of the CDR3: TGTGCCAGTAGTCTTCCGGGTAACTATGGCTACACCTTC. It yields the protein CASSLPGNYGYTF. Full variable domain (rest looked up from reference TRBV19 and TRBJ1-2): DGGITQSPKYLFRKEGQNVTLSCEQNLNHDAMYWYRQDPGQGLRLIYYSQIVNDFQKGDIAEGYSVSREKKESFPLTVTSAQKNPTAFYLCASSLPGNYGYTFGSGTRLTVV.

The CDR3 region is CASSATSGSDEDTQYF. For the CDR3, the DNA is TGTGCCAGCAGCGCCACTAGCGGGAGTGATGAGGATACGCAGTATTTT. The chain links TRBV7-3 to TRBJ2-3; 11 nucleotides align to TRBD2. Per germline, CDR1 SGHTA and CDR2 FQGTGA. V shed 5 bases, J shed 6 bases, and the junction held 10 bases outside the gene matches. This CDR3 region has 16 residues.

The CDR3 coding sequence is TGTGCCAGCAGTGAAGACGGCAGGGCGCTAGTCGCTGAAGCTTTCTTT. Its translation: CASSEDGRALVAEAFF. The chain has TRBV6-1 and TRBJ1-1; TRBD1 might be the D (5 bases). Germline CDR1 is MNHNS and CDR2 is SASEGT. Trimming removed 1 base from V and 6 bases from J, with 18 bases in between. The CDR3 sequence is 16 residues long.

The chain couples TRBV19 to TRBJ1-5; weak D call: TRBD1 (5 bases). The ends were cut back, 5 bases at V and 3 bases at J, with 11 bases in the middle. This CDR3 spans 14 amino acids. In germline, CDR1 is LNHDA, CDR2 SQIVND (reference sequence). CDR3 sequence reads: CASSDKGYNQPQHF. The CDR3 DNA reads TGTGCCAGTAGTGATAAGGGGTACAATCAGCCCCAGCATTTT.

The genes are TRBV5-1 and TRBJ2-1; 10 nucleotides agree with TRBD2. V was clipped by 0 bases and J by 6 bases; unmatched bases: 6. The length of the CDR3 is 16 residues. Germline values: CDR1 SGHRS, CDR2 YFSETQ. The CDR3 DNA is TGCGCCAGCAGCTTGGATCGTCTAGCGGGAGCCAATGAGCAGTTCTTC. Translated, it gives CASSLDRLAGANEQFF.

The genes are TRBV19 and TRBJ2-6, with TRBD1 matching over 9 bases. The CDR3 runs to 20 residues. CDR1 LNHDA and CDR2 SQIVND come from the germline V gene (reference sequence). J gave up 0 bases and V 4 bases, and 13 bases lay outside the gene matches. CDR3 coding DNA: TGTGCCAGTAGTACCTACCCTCCCGGGACAGGGTACTCTGGGGCCAACGTCCTGACTTTC. Protein product: CASSTYPPGTGYSGANVLTF.

This CDR3 is CASRIQGALTGELFF. Written as DNA, the CDR3 is TGTGCCAGCAGGATTCAAGGGGCGCTCACCGGGGAGCTGTTTTTT. The chain is built from TRBV7-2 and TRBJ2-2, with a weak D call TRBD1 (5 bases). Germline CDR1 and CDR2: SGHTA and FQGNSA. V lost 6 bases and J 4 bases, leaving 15 bases between the germline ends. The CDR3 consists of 15 residues.

This clone was counted a single time. V gene TRBV7-3 combines with J gene TRBJ2-3; possible D gene TRBD2, 6 bases. Trimming stripped 5 bases from V and 1 base from J, with 13 bases between. The CDR3 has 15 residues. Germline CDR1 reads SGHTA; CDR2 reads FQGTGA. The CDR3 reads CASSQNPGGTDTQYF. The DNA for the CDR3 is TGTGCCAGCAGCCAAAATCCGGGAGGCACAGATACGCAGTATTTT.

V gene TRBV5-1 combines with J gene TRBJ2-1, with a possible D match to TRBD1 (6 bases). This CDR3 is 15 amino acids long. V lost 3 bases and J lost 5, with 15 bases in between. Germline CDR1 is SGHRS and CDR2 is YFSETQ. The CDR3 spells CASSSTSGTNNEQFF. CDR3 DNA sequence: TGCGCCAGCAGCTCAACCTCCGGGACAAACAATGAGCAGTTCTTC.

The gene calls are TRBV18 and TRBJ2-1; D is possibly TRBD1 (7 bases). The ends were cut back, 1 base at V and 5 bases at J, with 9 bases in the middle. Germline values: CDR1 KGHSH, CDR2 LQKENI. The CDR3 sequence is 14 residues long. CDR3 nucleotides: TGTGCCAGCTCACCACGCGGGACAGACAATGAGCAGTTCTTC. Translated, it gives CASSPRGTDNEQFF.

This chain links TRBV7-9 with TRBJ1-2; 10 bases are shared with TRBD1. The CDR3 has 14 residues. Germline assignment: CDR1 SEHNR and CDR2 FQNEAQ (reference sequence). With 5 bases clipped from V and 4 bases from J, the junction kept 4 bases outside the gene matches. The CDR3 coding sequence is TGTGCCAGCAGCGCTCGGACAGGGGGCTATGGCTACACCTTC. This translates into CASSARTGGYGYTF.

This clone showed up just once. The chain links TRBV7-9 to TRBJ2-7; 9 nucleotides line up with TRBD2. The J segment lost 2 bases and the V segment lost 2 bases, leaving 13 bases of the junction unmatched. Germline loops: CDR1 SEHNR, CDR2 FQNEAQ (reference sequence). There are 18 residues in the CDR3. The CDR3 DNA is TGTGCCAGCAGCTTACCAGTCGGGACTAGCCGGGGGCCCTACGAGCAGTACTTC. The encoded protein is CASSLPVGTSRGPYEQYF.

This clone was seen more than once but under ten times. DNA of the CDR3: TGTGCCAGTAGTATCGGACTAGCGGCATTCACAGATACGCAGTATTTT. Translation gives CASSIGLAAFTDTQYF. The chain has TRBV19 and TRBJ2-3, with 10 positions matching TRBD2. With V trimmed by 3 bases and J by 2 bases, 5 bases remained unmatched. CDR3 length: 16 amino acids. CDR1 is LNHDA, CDR2 SQIVND, per germline (reference sequence). The whole variable domain, filled in from reference TRBV19 and TRBJ2-3, reads DGGITQSPKYLFRKEGQNVTLSCEQNLNHDAMYWYRQDPGQGLRLIYYSQIVNDFQKGDIAEGYSVSREKKESFPLTVTSAQKNPTAFYLCASSIGLAAFTDTQYFGPGTRLTVL.

This clone was counted a single time. The rearrangement links TRBV28 to TRBJ1-2; TRBD1 might be the D (6 bases). Germline V lookup: CDR1 MDHEN, CDR2 SYDVKM. V was cut by 8 bases and J by 8 bases, with 21 bases left in between. The CDR3 is made up of 14 amino acids. The CDR3: CASSSAGARMGYTF. DNA for the CDR3: TGTGCCAGCTCCTCCGCGGGGGCAAGGATGGGCTACACCTTC.

J is TRBJ1-5 and V is TRBV18, with a weak D call TRBD1 (5 bases). Germline V gene data show CDR1 as KGHSH and CDR2 as LQKENI. This CDR3 contains 16 residues. V dropped 2 bases and J dropped 3 bases, with 14 bases sitting between them. DNA of the CDR3: TGTGCCAGCTCACCAAAGGTCGACAGCTACAATCAGCCCCAGCATTTT. Protein: CASSPKVDSYNQPQHF.

This clone was observed a single time. The chain carries TRBV5-1 and TRBJ1-6; TRBD1 is a possible D gene (6 bases). The CDR3 has 15 amino acids. V was pared by 0 bases and J by 7 bases, with 11 bases between. Germline V gene data show CDR1 as SGHRS and CDR2 as YFSETQ. CDR3 region: CASSLGQASNSPLHF. In nucleotides, the CDR3 is TGCGCCAGCAGCTTGGGACAGGCGAGCAATTCACCCCTCCACTTT. The variable domain in full, completed from reference TRBV5-1 and TRBJ1-6, reads KAGVTQTPRYLIKTRGQQVTLSCSPISGHRSVSWYQQTPGQGLQFLFEYFSETQRNKGNFPGRFSGRQFSNSRSEMNVSTLELGDSALYLCASSLGQASNSPLHFGNGTRLTVT.

The CDR3 DNA reads as TGTGCCAGCAGTTGGGACAGGGAATATGGCTACACCTTC. This gives the protein CASSWDREYGYTF. The gene calls are TRBV7-8 and TRBJ1-2; 9 bases are shared with TRBD1. This CDR3 is 13 amino acids long. The germline CDR1 and CDR2 sequences are SGHVS and FQNEAQ. Germline trimming cut 6 bases from V and 5 bases from J; bases unmatched to any gene: 4.